Each of the 22 T cell receptor beta chains below was sequenced from the same sample in a study of T cell responses to AZD1222 COVID-19 vaccine (dated by TCRdb to the early 2020s). The sample's time point label, decoded: about 28 days (+/-7) after the second vaccine dose. Library preparation was by the immunoSEQ multiplex PCR assay. This immuneACCESS table, as held by TCRdb, lists in-frame sequences with V and J called but not all clones. Of the missing ones, under half trace to an unresolved V gene in checked studies; the others have no known cause. Recorded for this sample are about 94,000 clones; 75% to 90% of them occurred a single time. Roughly 4.5% of the sample is in the top ten clones. The sample here was peripheral blood, taken 28 days after the second AZD1222 dose. These receptors all come from an adult who received the AZD1222 COVID-19 vaccine.

The V and J genes are TRBV5-6 and TRBJ1-3, with 7 positions matching TRBD1. The ends lost 0 bases at V and 4 bases at J; junction bases unmatched: 4. CDR1 is SGHDT, CDR2 YYEEEE, per germline. The CDR3 has 15 residues. The CDR3 region is CASSLGTGQGNTIYF. The CDR3 bases are TGTGCCAGCAGCTTGGGGACAGGCCAAGGAAACACCATATATTTT.

This chain connects TRBV12-5 to TRBJ1-3, with D hard to call. The CDR3 totals 12 residues. Trimming pared 3 bases from V and 5 bases from J, leaving 5 bases between. Germline CDR1 and CDR2: LGHNT and FRNRAP. The CDR3 nucleotides are TGTGCTAGTGGTTTCGGGAGAAACACCATATATTTT. Amino acids: CASGFGRNTIYF.

V and J are TRBV19 and TRBJ2-2; TRBD2 might be the D (6 bases). Looked up from germline, CDR1 is LNHDA and CDR2 is SQIVND (reference sequence). The V end was cut by 4 bases, the J end by 1 base, with 13 bases between. CDR3 length equals 16 residues. CDR3: CASSNFGGWNTGELFF. The CDR3 nucleotides are TGTGCCAGTAGTAACTTCGGGGGTTGGAACACCGGGGAGCTGTTTTTT.

This chain links TRBV7-3 with TRBJ2-3, with D unclear. The CDR3 is 13 residues long. Per the germline V gene, CDR1 is SGHTA and CDR2 is FQGTGA. Trimming shortened V by 5 bases and J by 3 bases, and 9 bases separated the two germline ends. The CDR3 DNA reads as TGTGCCAGCAGCCCCAGGCCGACAGATACGCAGTATTTT. Its protein is CASSPRPTDTQYF.

The chain carries TRBV5-1 and TRBJ2-7; 8 bases map to TRBD1. Germline lookup yields CDR1 SGHRS and CDR2 YFSETQ. V was clipped by 4 bases and J by 2 bases; unmatched bases: 8. This CDR3 spans 15 amino acids. The CDR3, as DNA: TGCGCCAGCAGCAGGGGACAGGCCATCGCCTACGAGCAGTACTTC. It is translated as CASSRGQAIAYEQYF.

The gene calls are TRBV28 and TRBJ1-3; 12 bases line up with TRBD1. The length of the CDR3 is 17 residues. From germline, CDR1 is MDHEN and CDR2 SYDVKM. After removal of 6 bases from V and 3 bases from J, the junction contained 9 bases not matched to a gene. The CDR3 DNA follows: TGTGCCAGCAGCTTCTCCGGGACAGGGGGCTTTGGAAACACCATATATTTT. Translated: CASSFSGTGGFGNTIYF. Full variable domain (outside the CDR3, taken from reference TRBV28 and TRBJ1-3): DVKVTQSSRYLVKRTGEKVFLECVQDMDHENMFWYRQDPGLGLRLIYFSYDVKMKEKGDIPEGYSVSREKKERFSLILESASTNQTSMYLCASSFSGTGGFGNTIYFGEGSWLTVV.

The chain has TRBV28 and TRBJ2-7; 11 positions match TRBD2. V dropped 7 bases and J dropped 7; count of bases not matched to a gene: 9. Looked up from germline, CDR1 is MDHEN and CDR2 is SYDVKM. There are 14 residues in the CDR3. DNA of the CDR3: TGTGCCAGCACTCCACTAGCGGGAGTCGTGGAGCAGTACTTC. Translating gives CASTPLAGVVEQYF.

This chain uses TRBV28 with TRBJ1-2; D is uncertain. The CDR3 totals 13 residues. Trimming cost V 3 bases and J 0 bases, with 5 bases left between them. The germline V gene has CDR1 MDHEN and CDR2 SYDVKM. Written as DNA, the CDR3 is TGTGCCAGCAGTTTGGCGACTAACTATGGCTACACCTTC. It codes for CASSLATNYGYTF.

The J gene is TRBJ1-2, the V gene TRBV20-1; D remains ambiguous. This CDR3 has 10 amino acids. V lost 3 bases and J lost 3, with 2 bases in between. The germline gives CDR1 DFQATT, CDR2 SNEGSKA (reference sequence). The CDR3 DNA follows: TGCAGTGCTAGTGACTATGGCTACACCTTC. Translated: CSASDYGYTF.

The chain recombines TRBV18 with TRBJ1-1, with 7 nucleotides matching TRBD1. Germline CDR1 reads KGHSH; CDR2 reads LQKENI. V gave up 3 bases and J gave up 3 bases; unmatched junction bases: 7. CDR3 length: 15 amino acids. CDR3 sequence reads: CASSPLRDSDTEAFF. CDR3 nucleotide sequence: TGTGCCAGCTCACCCTTAAGGGACAGTGACACTGAAGCTTTCTTT. Supplemented by reference TRBV18 and TRBJ1-1, the full variable domain reads NAGVMQNPRHLVRRRGQEARLRCSPMKGHSHVYWYRQLPEEGLKFMVYLQKENIIDESGMPKERFSAEFPKEGPSILRIQQVVRGDSAAYFCASSPLRDSDTEAFFGQGTRLTVV.

As to this clone: This sample also contains other DNA sequences that code for the same CDR3. V usage is TRBV6-5 and J usage is TRBJ2-3; 9 bases fit TRBD2. The CDR3 loop spans 15 amino acids. Losses at the gene ends were 0 bases for V and 4 bases for J; bases not matched to a gene: 2. Per the germline V gene, CDR1 is MNHEY and CDR2 is SVGAGI. CDR3 DNA sequence: TGTGCCAGCAGTTACTCAAGCGGGGGGTCAGATACGCAGTATTTT. Amino acids: CASSYSSGGSDTQYF.

This chain links TRBV7-8 with TRBJ1-2, with TRBD1 matching 7 bases. Germline trimming cut 5 bases from V and 0 bases from J; bases unmatched to any gene: 6. This CDR3 is built from 15 residues. Looked up from germline, CDR1 is SGHVS and CDR2 is FQNEAQ. CDR3 nucleotides: TGTGCCAGCAGCGTAGACAGGGCCACTAACTATGGCTACACCTTC. Translation: CASSVDRATNYGYTF.

This rearrangement joins TRBV5-4 to TRBJ2-3; TRBD2 agrees at 12 bases. This CDR3 is 18 amino acids long. After removal of 0 bases from V and 1 base from J, the junction contained 6 bases not matched to a gene. CDR1 and CDR2 from the germline V gene are SGHNT and YYREEE (reference sequence). This chain's CDR3 is CASSLALAGGPGTDTQYF. The CDR3 DNA reads TGTGCCAGCAGCTTGGCGCTAGCGGGAGGGCCCGGCACAGATACGCAGTATTTT.

As DNA, the CDR3 is TGTGCCAGCAGTTTTGCGAGGGGGCGTTCACCCCTCCACTTT. Translating it yields CASSFARGRSPLHF. The genes are TRBV27 and TRBJ1-6, with TRBD1 matching over 7 bases. The CDR3 has 14 amino acids. With 3 bases clipped from V and 9 bases from J, the junction kept 5 bases outside the gene matches. The V gene's germline CDR1 is MNHEY and CDR2 SMNVEV (reference sequence).

The V call is TRBV19, the J call TRBJ2-3; no firm D call. The germline gives CDR1 LNHDA, CDR2 SQIVND (reference sequence). CDR3 size: 16 residues. Between the trimmed V and J ends, which lost 1 base and 0 bases, there was a span of 11 bases. The CDR3 region is CASSIGGIRSTDTQYF. CDR3 sequence (DNA): TGTGCCAGTAGTATAGGGGGAATACGAAGCACAGATACGCAGTATTTT.

The V call is TRBV20-1, the J call TRBJ2-7, with 9 bases fitting TRBD2. The ends lost 3 bases at V and 6 bases at J; junction bases unmatched: 12. The CDR3 is 15 amino acids. Germline V lookup: CDR1 DFQATT, CDR2 SNEGSKA (reference sequence). CDR3 in DNA: TGCAGTGCTAGTCTTGGGGTAGCGGGAGCGGCCGAGCAGTACTTC. Its translation: CSASLGVAGAAEQYF.

This rearrangement joins TRBV6-5 to TRBJ1-1; a weak D match, TRBD1 (6 bases). CDR1 is MNHEY, CDR2 SVGAGI, per germline. The CDR3 consists of 15 residues. The V and J ends lost 2 bases and 2 bases respectively, with 12 bases between them. In DNA form, the CDR3 reads TGTGCCAGCAGTTACGGTCTAGGGGGTAACACTGAAGCTTTCTTT. Its translation is CASSYGLGGNTEAFF.

This clone was detected a few times. The V call is TRBV20-1, the J call TRBJ2-1; TRBD2 might be the D (5 bases). This CDR3 is 11 amino acids long. The ends were cut back, 6 bases at V and 4 bases at J, with 7 bases in the middle. Germline V gene sequence: CDR1 DFQATT, CDR2 SNEGSKA (reference sequence). In DNA, the CDR3 is TGCAGTGCAGGACTGTACAATGAGCAGTTCTTC. It is translated as CSAGLYNEQFF.

Turning to this clone: Distinct nucleotide sequences in the sample also encode this CDR3. V and J are TRBV5-1 and TRBJ1-1, with a weak D call TRBD1 (5 bases). Germline V gives CDR1 SGHRS, CDR2 YFSETQ. This CDR3 region has 14 residues. V lost 0 bases, J lost 1 base, and 7 bases lay in between. The CDR3: CASSLDGGNTEAFF. The CDR3 bases are TGCGCCAGCAGCTTGGATGGGGGGAACACTGAAGCTTTCTTT.

The chain couples TRBV28 to TRBJ2-3; D gene ambiguous. Trimming removed 6 bases from V and 0 bases from J, with 10 bases in between. This CDR3 has 14 amino acids. Germline CDR1 is MDHEN and CDR2 is SYDVKM. The DNA for the CDR3 is TGTGCCAGCAGCCTTCTTGTGAGCACAGATACGCAGTATTTT. Translating gives CASSLLVSTDTQYF.

This clone was counted only a few times. This sequence joins TRBV5-1 and TRBJ2-3; tentatively, D is TRBD1 (6 bases). Germline V gives CDR1 SGHRS, CDR2 YFSETQ. The CDR3 sequence is 16 residues long. Between the trimmed V and J ends, which lost 0 bases and 3 bases, there was a span of 14 bases. The DNA of the CDR3 is TGCGCCAGCAGCTTGGTATGGGGGCTTCAGACAGATACGCAGTATTTT. This gives the protein CASSLVWGLQTDTQYF. Full variable domain (remainder filled in from reference TRBV5-1 and TRBJ2-3): KAGVTQTPRYLIKTRGQQVTLSCSPISGHRSVSWYQQTPGQGLQFLFEYFSETQRNKGNFPGRFSGRQFSNSRSEMNVSTLELGDSALYLCASSLVWGLQTDTQYFGPGTRLTVL.

The chain links TRBV4-1 to TRBJ2-7; the match to TRBD1 covers 9 bases. The V gene's germline CDR1 is MGHRA and CDR2 YSYEKL. V shed 0 bases, J shed 0 bases, and the junction held 12 bases outside the gene matches. This CDR3 comprises 19 residues. The CDR3 DNA reads TGCGCCAGCAGCCAAGACTCGGACAGGGGAGTTTTTATCTCCTACGAGCAGTACTTC. It is translated as CASSQDSDRGVFISYEQYF.